The source of this TCR beta chain is a study of post-analysis software for immune sequencing data. Study-level background: The courses of disease that were included comprised relapsing-remitting, secondary progressive and progressive-relapsing multiple sclerosis. Study observations and caveats: In patients, TRBV5-6, TRBV5-1 and TRBV20-1 belonged to five or six TRBV segments found more frequently than in controls.

Researchers reported that TCR beta cDNA libraries carried unique molecular identifiers. A single record per CDR3 protein comes from TCRdb applying MiXCR to the PCR reads. The sample holds fewer than 850,000 distinct CDR3 sequences, around 42% seen once. Details on this clonotype: Its specificity is unknown.

This CDR3 comprises 13 residues. V gave up 7 bases and J gave up 5 bases, with 15 bases separating them. Germline loops: CDR1 SGHKS, CDR2 YYEKEE (reference sequence). Sequenced sample: blood. The chain carries TRBV5-5 and TRBJ2-5, with a possible D match to TRBD2 (5 bases). The TCR sequence derives from a girl aged 10-17 years with multiple sclerosis. Written as DNA, the CDR3 is TGTGCCAGCCGCCTCCAGGAGCGGGAGACCCAGTACTTC. This encodes CASRLQERETQYF.